This T cell receptor (beta chain) was sequenced for a study of T cells in Graves' hyperthyroidism and ophthalmopathy. J was trimmed by 6 bases and V by 4 bases; bases with no gene match: 14. Germline V gene lookup returns CDR1 SGHTA and CDR2 FQGNSA. The CDR3 loop spans 17 amino acids. TCR beta CDR3 sequences were amplified from RNA transcripts. The HTBI primer set served for first-round RT-PCR of the TCR CDR3. TCRdb independently ran MiXCR on the multiplex PCR reads; one entry per CDR3 protein. The sample carries roughly 720,000 distinct CDR3 sequences, 15% to 20% recorded once. Investigators excluded patients with uncontrolled infection, other autoimmune disease, pregnancy or lactation. Ten or more counts support this clonotype.

The sequence came from a man over 45 with Graves' hyperthyroidism. The rearrangement uses TRBV7-2 and TRBJ2-3; TRBD2 agrees at 9 bases. Sequencing was done on a sample of blood. The CDR3 sequence is CASSSPWSGRPWDTQYF. The CDR3 DNA reads as TGTGCCAGCAGCTCGCCGTGGAGCGGGAGGCCATGGGATACGCAGTATTTT. The complete variable domain, with remaining parts taken from reference TRBV7-2 and TRBJ2-3, reads GAGVSQSPSNKVTEKGKDVELRCDPISGHTALYWYRQSLGQGLEFLIYFQGNSAPDKSGLPSDRFSAERTGGSVSTLTIQRTQQEDSAVYLCASSSPWSGRPWDTQYFGPGTRLTVL.